The sequence of this T cell receptor beta chain was determined in a study of yellow fever vaccine responses in identical twins. TCRdb independently ran MiXCR on the RT-PCR reads; one entry per CDR3 protein. In the table there are 20,000 to 25,000 distinct CDR3 sequences, more than 60% of which are singletons. Germline V gene data show CDR1 as SGHDN and CDR2 as FVKESK. CDR3 size: 16 residues. Trimming left V 1 base short and J 1 base short, with 13 bases between. This chain links TRBV14 with TRBJ2-5; no firm D call. This receptor was obtained from a woman aged 18 to 35 who received the yellow fever vaccine. Specimen: T cells from blood (PBMCs), unsorted or a sorted subset (not recorded which), collected before or after yellow fever vaccination (not recorded which). The CDR3: CASSQVLSRSQETQYF. CDR3 bases: TGTGCCAGCAGCCAAGTATTGTCCAGGAGCCAAGAGACCCAGTACTTC.